Each of the 10 T cell receptor beta chains below was sequenced from the same sample in a study of T cell responses to AZD1222 COVID-19 vaccine. Some clones are missing from TCRdb's copy, which holds only in-frame ones; the method was immunoSEQ multiplex PCR. The sample lists roughly 200,000 clones, approximately 90% occurring once. Sequences were derived from peripheral blood, sampled 28 days after the second AZD1222 dose. These receptors originate from an adult who received the AZD1222 COVID-19 vaccine.

The V call is TRBV7-3, the J call TRBJ2-1; 8 bases match TRBD1. This CDR3 is 14 amino acids long. Looked up from germline, CDR1 is SGHTA and CDR2 is FQGTGA. The J segment lost 6 bases and the V segment lost 4 bases, leaving 5 bases of the junction unmatched. The CDR3 DNA is TGTGCCAGCAGCTCTAGGACAGGGACCAATGAGCAGTTCTTC. This translates into CASSSRTGTNEQFF.

This chain connects TRBV7-4 to TRBJ2-7; possible D gene TRBD1, 5 bases. The CDR3 is 18 residues long. Germline CDR1 is SGHVT and CDR2 is SQSDAQ. Trimming took 3 bases from V and 3 from J, leaving 24 bases between them. CDR3 sequence reads: CASSFVPDTSMRFYEQYF. CDR3 DNA sequence: TGTGCCAGCAGCTTCGTTCCGGACACATCAATGAGGTTCTACGAGCAGTACTTC.

The J gene is TRBJ1-1, the V gene TRBV21-1; TRBD1, as called in the table, went unchecked against the DNA. TRBV21-1 has pseudogene status. The CDR3 is 16 amino acids. The DNA for the CDR3 is TGTGCCAGCTCGCGGACAGATTACACCCTGAACACTGAAGCTTTCTTT. This sequence encodes CASSRTDYTLNTEAFF.

V and J are TRBV19 and TRBJ2-2, with D possibly matching TRBD2 (6 bases). Trimming removed 4 bases from V and 5 bases from J, with 14 bases in between. The CDR3 runs to 15 residues. Germline assignment: CDR1 LNHDA and CDR2 SQIVND (reference sequence). The CDR3 DNA is TGTGCCAGTAGTAGCCCCACCGGGAGAACCGGGGAGCTGTTTTTT. This sequence encodes CASSSPTGRTGELFF.

This clone was recorded only once. The CDR3 coding sequence is TGCGCCAGCAGTGAGTCCCGGGACAGGGAGGTTTTCTTT. Its protein is CASSESRDREVFF. V and J are TRBV10-2 and TRBJ1-1, with 9 bases that match TRBD1. Unmatched junction bases numbered 6, after V lost 0 bases and J lost 13 bases. This CDR3 is built from 13 residues. Germline CDR1 and CDR2: WSHSY and SAAADI.

The V gene is TRBV19, the J gene TRBJ1-5, with a tentative D call TRBD1 (5 bases). Per germline, CDR1 LNHDA and CDR2 SQIVND (reference sequence). V lost 7 bases and J 2 bases, leaving 15 bases between the germline ends. CDR3 length: 15 residues. The CDR3 is CASTPLEGGNQPQHF. CDR3 sequence (DNA): TGTGCCAGTACCCCACTGGAAGGGGGCAATCAGCCCCAGCATTTT.

CDR3 in amino acids: CASSYRMNTEAFF. Written as DNA, the CDR3 is TGTGCCAGCAGTTACAGGATGAACACTGAAGCTTTCTTT. The rearrangement uses TRBV6-5 and TRBJ1-1; D uncertain. Germline V gene lookup returns CDR1 MNHEY and CDR2 SVGAGI. CDR3 length equals 13 residues. Trimming cost V 2 bases and J 0 bases, with 4 bases left between them.

The chain has TRBV12-3 or TRBV12-4 and TRBJ2-7; 7 nucleotides agree with TRBD2. V shed 6 bases and J 7 bases; nucleotides not matched to a gene: 6. The CDR3 length is 12 residues. CDR3: CASSGLGGEQYF. CDR3 DNA sequence: TGTGCCAGCAGCGGACTAGGCGGGGAGCAGTACTTC.

In DNA form, the CDR3 reads TGTGCCAGCAGCCGACAGGCAACAGATACGCAGTATTTT. This sequence encodes CASSRQATDTQYF. The chain carries TRBV7-9 and TRBJ2-3, with D tentatively TRBD1 (6 bases). The CDR3 is 13 amino acids. From germline, CDR1 is SEHNR and CDR2 FQNEAQ (reference sequence). V shed 5 bases and J shed 3 bases, with 9 bases lying between them. The whole variable domain, filled in from reference TRBV7-9 and TRBJ2-3, reads DTGVSQNPRHKITKRGQNVTFRCDPISEHNRLYWYRQTLGQGPEFLTYFQNEAQLEKSRLLSDRFSAERPKGSFSTLEIQRTEQGDSAMYLCASSRQATDTQYFGPGTRLTVL.

The chain carries TRBV5-5 and TRBJ1-6; 7 nucleotides agree with TRBD1. Per the germline V gene, CDR1 is SGHKS and CDR2 is YYEKEE (reference sequence). The CDR3 length is 15 residues. V lost 1 base to trimming and J lost 7 bases; unmatched junction nucleotides: 5. CDR3 amino acids: CASSLPTGSNSPLHF. The CDR3 DNA sequence: TGTGCCAGCAGCTTGCCGACAGGGAGCAATTCACCCCTCCACTTT.